This entry describes one T cell receptor (beta chain). Its antigen is unknown. Time point given: week 23, last vaccination. A 20-mer mutant IDH1 peptide at 300 ug was injected subcutaneously with topical imiquimod. Each astrocytoma in the donors was new, WHO grade 3 or 4, IDH1-mutant and ATRX-lost. Trimming took 8 bases from V and 7 from J; bases not matched to a gene: 10. In germline, CDR1 is MGHDK, CDR2 SYGVNS. The CDR3 length is 14 residues. The repertoire was sequenced with immunoSEQ multiplex PCR; TCRdb's copy has only in-frame clones and lacks some. The sample contains under 45,000 clones, around 74% of which appear only once. This sample was taken from a study of a mutant IDH1 vaccine in newly diagnosed glioma. Study overall: Patients began vaccination 4-6 weeks after radiotherapy alone, or with temozolomide cycles. Sex among treated patients split about 62% male, about 40% female; mean age was approximately 40 years. Most patients had received both radiotherapy and temozolomide, the prior options being radiotherapy, temozolomide, or both.

This clonotype was sampled from a man aged 45-65 years with glioma. This material consisted of PBMCs, taken from a glioma patient whose treatment included an IDH1 peptide vaccine. The chain carries TRBV25-1 and TRBJ2-1; 8 nucleotides align to TRBD2. The CDR3: CASERSGGPNEQFF. The CDR3, as DNA: TGTGCCAGCGAAAGGAGCGGGGGCCCGAATGAGCAGTTCTTC.